This TCR beta chain derives from a study of radiotherapy plus CTLA-4 blockade in lung cancer. Looking at the study overall: Among all patients, about 19% showed objective responses, while about 30% had disease control.

People whose metastatic non-small-cell lung cancer was chemo-refractory got focal radiation along with CTLA-4 blockade by ipilimumab. Method: immunoSEQ multiplex PCR; TCRdb's copy keeps in-frame clones and lacks some. The repertoire holds roughly 54,000 clones, with about 83% as singletons. V shed 2 bases and J shed 2 bases, with 11 bases lying between them. The CDR3 has 15 residues. CDR1 and CDR2 from the germline V gene are MGHRA and YSYEKL. This rearrangement joins TRBV4-1 to TRBJ2-3, with D tentatively TRBD1 (5 bases). The clonotype comes from a human donor with non-small cell lung cancer whose response to radiotherapy plus ipilimumab could not be evaluated. Specimen: peripheral blood, collected from a patient treated with radiotherapy plus ipilimumab. The CDR3 region has the DNA TGCGCCAGCAGCCAAACAGGATTTAACACAGATACGCAGTATTTT. Its translation: CASSQTGFNTDTQYF.